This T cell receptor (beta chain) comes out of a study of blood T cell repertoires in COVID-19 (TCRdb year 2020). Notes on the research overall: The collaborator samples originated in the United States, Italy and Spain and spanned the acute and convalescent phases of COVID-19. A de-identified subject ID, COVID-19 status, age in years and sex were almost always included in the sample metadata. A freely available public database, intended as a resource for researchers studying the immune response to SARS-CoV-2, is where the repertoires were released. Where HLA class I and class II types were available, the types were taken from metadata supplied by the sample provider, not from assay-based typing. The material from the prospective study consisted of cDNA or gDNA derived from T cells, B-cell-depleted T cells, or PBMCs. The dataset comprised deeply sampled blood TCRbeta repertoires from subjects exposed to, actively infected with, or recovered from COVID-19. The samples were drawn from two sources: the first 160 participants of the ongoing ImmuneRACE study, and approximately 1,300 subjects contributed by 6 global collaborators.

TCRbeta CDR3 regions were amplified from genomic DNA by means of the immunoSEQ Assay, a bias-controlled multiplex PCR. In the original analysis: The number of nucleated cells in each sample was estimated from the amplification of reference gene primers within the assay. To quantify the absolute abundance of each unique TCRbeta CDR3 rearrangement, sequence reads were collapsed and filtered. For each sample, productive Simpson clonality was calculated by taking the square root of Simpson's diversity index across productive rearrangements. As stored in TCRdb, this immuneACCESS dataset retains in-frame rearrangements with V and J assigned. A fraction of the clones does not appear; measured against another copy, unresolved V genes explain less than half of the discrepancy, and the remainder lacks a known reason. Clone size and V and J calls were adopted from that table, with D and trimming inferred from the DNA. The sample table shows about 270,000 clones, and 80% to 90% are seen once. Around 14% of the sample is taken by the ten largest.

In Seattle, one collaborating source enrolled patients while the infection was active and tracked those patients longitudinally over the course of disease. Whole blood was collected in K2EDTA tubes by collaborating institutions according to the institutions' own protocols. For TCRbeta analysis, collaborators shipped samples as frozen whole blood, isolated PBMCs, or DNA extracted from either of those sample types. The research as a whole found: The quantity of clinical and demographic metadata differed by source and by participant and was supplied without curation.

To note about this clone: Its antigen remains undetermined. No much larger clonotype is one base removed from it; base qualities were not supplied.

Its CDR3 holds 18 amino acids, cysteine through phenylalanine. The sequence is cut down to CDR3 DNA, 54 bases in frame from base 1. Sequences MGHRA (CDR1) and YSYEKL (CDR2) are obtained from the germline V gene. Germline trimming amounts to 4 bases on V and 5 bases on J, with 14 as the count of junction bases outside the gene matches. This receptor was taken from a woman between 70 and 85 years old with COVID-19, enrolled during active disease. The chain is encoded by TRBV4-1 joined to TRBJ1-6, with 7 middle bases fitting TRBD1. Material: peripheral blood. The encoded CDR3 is CASSPPVGTAVNNSPLHF. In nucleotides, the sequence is TGCGCCAGCAGCCCGCCGGTCGGGACAGCGGTGAATAATTCACCCCTCCACTTT.